This TCR beta chain appears in the sequencing data of a study of Ad26.COV2.S vaccination and SARS-CoV-2 variants (dated by TCRdb to the early 2020s). At the level of the whole study: Donors in the vaccine arm were drawn from COV1001, a multicentre, randomized, double-blind, placebo-controlled phase I-IIa trial testing Ad26.COV2.S in healthy adults. Dosing of Ad26.COV2.S was intramuscular, at either 5x10^10 or 1x10^11 viral particles, delivered as one shot or as two shots spaced 56 days apart. A total of around 32 samples were included in the TCR-sequenced set, comprising around 19 Ad26.COV2.S vaccine recipients, 5 placebo recipients and 8 SARS-CoV-2 convalescent individuals. Blinding of investigators to trial group allocation was maintained during experiments and outcome assessment. Trial participants were randomized into five groups of five: low-dose or high-dose Ad26.COV2.S given once or twice, or placebo on both occasions. The specificity and breadth of SARS-CoV-2-reactive T cell receptors after Ad26.COV2.S vaccination were assessed by TCRbeta repertoire sequencing. Paper-wide results and their limitations: Higher spike-specific TCR breadth was observed in Ad26.COV2.S recipients than in placebo recipients (P = 0.0014). The authors noted that the TCR breadth and depth analyses may have underestimated total T cell responses. Non-spike TCR breadth was comparable between vaccine and placebo recipients, consistent with the vaccine containing only spike. The study lacked the statistical power to compare responses across vaccine doses or regimens. After vaccination, spike-specific CD8+ and CD4+ T cell responses were reported to show substantial breadth.

Read against the paper, the sample's treatment or condition label means: 19 received Ad26.COV2.S at low or high dose, single or two shots; about 5 received placebo; per-sample allocation not given. For vaccine and placebo recipients, the sequenced repertoires came from samples collected on day 63 after the first injection. In Cohort 1b, 25 to 30 adults aged 18-55 years were enrolled at a single site in Boston, USA, between 29 July and 7 August 2020. Ad26.COV2.S was a replication-incompetent adenovirus type 26 vector expressing a prefusion-stabilized SARS-CoV-2 spike protein from the original Wuhan strain. Remarks on this clone: What this receptor recognizes is not known. It has no much larger one-base neighbor in the sample; base qualities were not kept.

The CDR3 contains 15 residues, cysteine and phenylalanine counted. Only the CDR3 region is kept as DNA, spanning 45 bases read in frame from base 1. Reading the germline V gene gives CDR1 ENHRY and CDR2 SYGVKD. Trimming removed 4 bases from V and 0 bases from J, leaving 11 bases between the germline ends. The immunoSEQ Assay was used to sequence TCRbeta CDR3 regions. After extraction, genomic DNA underwent amplification by bias-controlled multiplex PCR, followed by high-throughput sequencing. The original methods were these. To quantify the absolute abundance of every unique TCRbeta CDR3 region, sequences were collapsed and filtered. T cell fraction was estimated by normalizing TCRbeta template counts to usable DNA, which was measured by amplifying reference genes present in all nucleated cells. Repertoire TCRs were annotated as SARS-CoV-2-specific by exact matching of V gene, CDR3 amino acid sequence and J gene to a known reactive TCR set. The reference SARS-CoV-2 TCR set came from MIRA and was filtered for enrichment in COVID-19-positive ImmuneCODE repertoires, removing public or cross-reactive TCRs. Drawing on the MIRA antigens, annotated TCRs were analysed further at the level of specific ORF or position within ORF. Depth was the summed frequency of annotated unique rearrangements, while breadth was defined as annotated unique rearrangements over total unique productive rearrangements. Group comparisons of TCR breadth used two-sided Wilcoxon rank-sum tests. What TCRdb holds here is the immuneACCESS table cut down to in-frame rearrangements. Part of the clones is not present; checked against another copy, under half of the missing clones reflect an unresolved V gene, and the others are unexplained. V, J and clone size were drawn from that table, and D and trimming were deduced from the DNA. The sample yields about 460,000 clones; 89% were counted once. The top ten clonotypes cover over 1.5% of the sample.

The sample in question was peripheral blood, obtained in a trial of Ad26.COV2.S vaccine versus placebo. The sequence came from a person aged 18 to 59 who received the Ad26.COV2.S COVID-19 vaccine or a placebo. The chain is made from TRBV10-3 and TRBJ2-3, with a weak D call of TRBD2 (7 bases match). The nucleotides read TGTGCCATCAGTGTCGGGGGGCCGAGCACAGATACGCAGTATTTT. It encodes CAISVGGPSTDTQYF.